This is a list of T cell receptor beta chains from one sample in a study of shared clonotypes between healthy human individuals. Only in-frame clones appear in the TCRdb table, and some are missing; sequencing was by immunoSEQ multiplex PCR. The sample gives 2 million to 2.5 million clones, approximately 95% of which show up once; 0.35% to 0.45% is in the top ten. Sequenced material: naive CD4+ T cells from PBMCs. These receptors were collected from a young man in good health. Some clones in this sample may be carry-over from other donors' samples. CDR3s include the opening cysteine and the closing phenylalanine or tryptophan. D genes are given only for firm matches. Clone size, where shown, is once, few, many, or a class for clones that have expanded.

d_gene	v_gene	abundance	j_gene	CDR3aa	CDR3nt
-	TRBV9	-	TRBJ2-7	CASSVAPSPYEQYF	TGTGCCAGCAGCGTAGCTCCGTCTCCCTACGAGCAGTACTTC
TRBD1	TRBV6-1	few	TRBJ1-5	CASTRTGFQPQHF	TGTGCCAGCACCCGGACAGGGTTTCAGCCCCAGCATTTT
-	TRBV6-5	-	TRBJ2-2	CASSYPSSGTGELFF	TGTGCCAGCAGTTACCCTAGCTCGGGCACCGGGGAGCTGTTTTTT
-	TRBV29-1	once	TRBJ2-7	CSAQGGHFYEQYF	TGCAGCGCCCAGGGGGGCCATTTCTACGAGCAGTACTTC
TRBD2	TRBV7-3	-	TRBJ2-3	CASSLMPVSVGGADTQYF	TGTGCCAGCAGCTTAATGCCCGTTAGCGTGGGAGGGGCAGATACGCAGTATTTT
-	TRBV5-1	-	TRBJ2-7	CASSLTGLGEQYF	TGCGCCAGCAGCTTGACAGGGTTAGGCGAGCAGTACTTC
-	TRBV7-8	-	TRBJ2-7	CASSLEGPGPVGQYF	TGTGCCAGCAGCTTAGAAGGTCCGGGGCCAGTCGGGCAGTACTTC
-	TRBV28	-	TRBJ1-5	CASSLGTLGNQPQHF	TGTGCCAGCAGTTTAGGGACGTTGGGCAATCAGCCCCAGCATTTT
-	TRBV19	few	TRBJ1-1	CASSPGYRNTEAFF	TGTGCCAGTAGTCCAGGGTATAGGAACACTGAAGCTTTCTTT
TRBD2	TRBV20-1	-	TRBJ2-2	CSARTSGELFF	TGCAGTGCCCGGACTAGCGGGGAGCTGTTTTTT
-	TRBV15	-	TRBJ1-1	CATSRDWTEAFF	TGTGCCACCAGCAGGGATTGGACTGAAGCTTTCTTT
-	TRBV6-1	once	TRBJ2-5	CASSGSLNLQETQYF	TGTGCCAGCAGTGGAAGTCTCAACCTCCAAGAGACCCAGTACTTC
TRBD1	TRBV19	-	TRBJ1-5	CASSPGGGQPQHF	TGTGCCAGTAGTCCAGGGGGCGGACAGCCCCAGCATTTT
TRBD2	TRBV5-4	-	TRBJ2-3	CASSLGLAGTDTQYF	TGTGCCAGCAGCTTGGGGCTAGCGGGCACAGATACGCAGTATTTT
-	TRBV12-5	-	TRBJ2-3	CASGFGGRVTDTQYF	TGTGCTAGTGGGTTCGGCGGGCGAGTCACAGATACGCAGTATTTT
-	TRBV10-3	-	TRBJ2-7	CAISEGRLDEQYF	TGTGCCATCAGTGAGGGGAGACTAGACGAGCAGTACTTC
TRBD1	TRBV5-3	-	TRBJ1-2	CARSTDREVLNGYTF	TGTGCCAGAAGCACCGACAGGGAGGTGCTCAATGGCTACACCTTC
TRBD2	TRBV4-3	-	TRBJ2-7	CASSQGLAGAFPYEQYF	TGCGCCAGCAGCCAAGGACTAGCGGGGGCATTCCCCTACGAGCAGTACTTC
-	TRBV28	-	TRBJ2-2	CASSIRPLALTGELFF	TGTGCCAGCAGCATCCGGCCACTAGCCCTAACGGGGGAGCTGTTTTTT
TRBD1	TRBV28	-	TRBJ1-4	CASSFSIGDRAFTNEKLFF	TGTGCCAGCAGTTTTTCAATCGGTGACAGGGCCTTTACTAATGAAAAACTGTTTTTT
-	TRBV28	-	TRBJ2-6	CASRYRLSSGANVLTF	TGTGCCAGCAGGTACAGGCTGAGCTCTGGGGCCAACGTCCTGACTTTC
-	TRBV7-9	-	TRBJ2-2	CASSSISTGVTGELFF	TGTGCCAGCAGCTCGATATCAACTGGGGTCACCGGGGAGCTGTTTTTT
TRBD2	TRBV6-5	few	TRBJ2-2	CASRRGGWDTGELFF	TGTGCCAGCAGGCGGGGGGGTTGGGACACCGGGGAGCTGTTTTTT
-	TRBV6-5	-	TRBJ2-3	CASSYAWDTQYF	TGTGCCAGCAGTTACGCCTGGGATACGCAGTATTTT
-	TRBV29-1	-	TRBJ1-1	CSVEAHLNTEAFF	TGCAGCGTTGAAGCCCACCTGAACACTGAAGCTTTCTTT
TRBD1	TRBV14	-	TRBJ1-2	CASSRIDRGIGYGYTF	TGTGCCAGCAGCCGTATAGACAGGGGAATCGGGTATGGCTACACCTTC
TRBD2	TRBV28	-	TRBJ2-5	CASSSSGWQETQYF	TGTGCCAGCAGTTCTAGCGGGTGGCAAGAGACCCAGTACTTC
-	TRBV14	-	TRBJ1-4	CASSQNTGGTNEKLFF	TGTGCCAGCAGCCAAAATACGGGGGGAACTAATGAAAAACTGTTTTTT
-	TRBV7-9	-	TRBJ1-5	CASSSVGTRNQPQHF	TGTGCCAGCAGCTCCGTAGGCACCCGCAATCAGCCCCAGCATTTT
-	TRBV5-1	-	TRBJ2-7	CASSLVPGGEQYF	TGCGCCAGCAGCTTGGTACCTGGTGGCGAGCAGTACTTC
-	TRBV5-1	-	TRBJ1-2	CASSLRSGNYGYTF	TGCGCCAGCAGCTTGCGCAGTGGTAACTATGGCTACACCTTC
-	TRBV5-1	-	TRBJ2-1	CASSLASGFDEQFF	TGCGCCAGCAGCTTGGCTTCCGGGTTCGATGAGCAGTTCTTC
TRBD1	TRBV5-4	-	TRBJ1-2	CASTPTGKGDYGYTF	TGTGCCAGCACCCCGACAGGGAAAGGGGACTATGGCTACACCTTC
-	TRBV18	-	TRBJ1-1	CASSSDLNTEAFF	TGTGCCAGCTCATCTGACCTGAACACTGAAGCTTTCTTT
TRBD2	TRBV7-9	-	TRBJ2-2	CASSLFSLAANTGELFF	TGTGCCAGCAGCTTATTCTCCCTAGCGGCGAACACCGGGGAGCTGTTTTTT
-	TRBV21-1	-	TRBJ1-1	CASSIPRGARGQGAQTEAFF	TGTGCCAGCAGCATACCTCGCGGAGCTCGAGGTCAGGGGGCTCAGACTGAAGCTTTCTTT
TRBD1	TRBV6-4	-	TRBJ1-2	CASRATRDSNYGYTF	TGTGCCAGCAGGGCTACCCGGGACAGTAACTATGGCTACACCTTC
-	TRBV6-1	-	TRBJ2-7	CASSETGTSVYEQYF	TGTGCCAGCAGTGAGACCGGGACATCAGTCTACGAGCAGTACTTC
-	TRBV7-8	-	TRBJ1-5	CASSLVWRQSSNQPQHF	TGTGCCAGCAGCTTAGTCTGGCGGCAGTCTAGCAATCAGCCCCAGCATTTT
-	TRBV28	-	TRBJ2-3	CASRLSTDTQYF	TGTGCCAGCCGCCTCTCCACAGATACGCAGTATTTT
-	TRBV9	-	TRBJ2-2	CASSPPTVGPGELFF	TGTGCCAGCAGCCCCCCCACCGTTGGCCCCGGGGAGCTGTTTTTT
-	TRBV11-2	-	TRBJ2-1	CASSFSWNEQFF	TGTGCCAGCAGCTTTAGTTGGAATGAGCAGTTCTTC
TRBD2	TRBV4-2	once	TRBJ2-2	CASSQGLARELFF	TGTGCCAGCAGCCAGGGACTAGCCCGGGAGCTGTTTTTT
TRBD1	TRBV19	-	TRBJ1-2	CASSRQGTGYTF	TGTGCCAGTAGTAGACAGGGGACCGGCTACACCTTC
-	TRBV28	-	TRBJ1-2	CASSLSSGYNGYTF	TGTGCCAGCAGTTTATCATCAGGGTATAATGGCTACACCTTC
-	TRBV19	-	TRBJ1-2	CASSPDLPKSYGYTF	TGTGCCAGTAGCCCAGACCTGCCCAAGAGCTATGGCTACACCTTC
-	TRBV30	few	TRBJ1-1	CAWTRALRGNTEAFF	TGTGCCTGGACGAGGGCTCTTCGGGGGAACACTGAAGCTTTCTTT
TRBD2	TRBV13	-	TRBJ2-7	CASSRYTPGTRTYEQYF	TGTGCCAGCAGTCGGTATACCCCCGGGACTAGGACGTACGAGCAGTACTTC
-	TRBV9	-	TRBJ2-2	CASSVGGTNTGELFF	TGTGCCAGCAGCGTCGGGGGTACGAACACCGGGGAGCTGTTTTTT
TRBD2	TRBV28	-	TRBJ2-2	CASSAPLIAGGLGELFF	TGTGCCAGCAGTGCCCCCTTGATAGCGGGAGGGCTCGGGGAGCTGTTTTTT
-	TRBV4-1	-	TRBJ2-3	CASSPARGTDTQYF	TGCGCCAGCAGCCCCGCCAGGGGAACAGATACGCAGTATTTT
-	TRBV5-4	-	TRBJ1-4	CASSLTTNEKLFF	TGTGCCAGCAGCCTCACAACTAATGAAAAACTGTTTTTT
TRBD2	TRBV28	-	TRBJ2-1	CASRGLAGGYNEQFF	TGTGCCAGCAGAGGACTAGCGGGAGGTTACAATGAGCAGTTCTTC
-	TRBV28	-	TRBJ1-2	CASTQGEGTFGTGYTF	TGTGCCAGCACCCAAGGGGAGGGGACATTCGGTACTGGCTACACCTTC
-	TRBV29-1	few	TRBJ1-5	CSVLGSGNQPQHF	TGCAGCGTTTTGGGTTCGGGCAATCAGCCCCAGCATTTT
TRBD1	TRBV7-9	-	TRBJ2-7	CASSSTGGAGQYF	TGTGCCAGCAGCTCGACAGGGGGCGCGGGGCAGTACTTC
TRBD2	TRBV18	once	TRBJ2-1	CASSPGLAGVREQFF	TGTGCCAGCTCACCGGGACTAGCGGGAGTCAGGGAGCAGTTCTTC
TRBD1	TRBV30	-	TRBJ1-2	CACRDRGNYGYTF	TGTGCCTGCCGGGACAGGGGTAACTATGGCTACACCTTC
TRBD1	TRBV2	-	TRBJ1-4	CASGQGGEKLFF	TGTGCCAGCGGGCAGGGGGGGGAAAAACTGTTTTTT
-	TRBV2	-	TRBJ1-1	CASSEARKMNTEAFF	TGTGCCAGCAGTGAAGCACGGAAAATGAACACTGAAGCTTTCTTT